What follows are 13 T cell receptor beta chains derived from one specimen sequenced in a study of OX40 agonist ivuxolimab in advanced cancers. Library generation was performed with the immunoSEQ multiplex PCR assay. TCRdb provides this immuneACCESS table in a form limited to in-frame rearrangements. Some clones are lacking; in checked studies, under half of them reflect an unresolved V gene, and why the rest are absent is not known. The sample table contains roughly 70,000 clones; only one count was recorded for about 82% of them. The top ten clonotypes cover about 6.9% of the sample. The sample here was CD4+ or CD8+ T cells sorted from blood, taken in a trial of the OX40 agonist ivuxolimab. These receptors were obtained from an adult with an advanced solid tumor such as melanoma, head and neck, liver or kidney cancer.

V gene TRBV6-5 combines with J gene TRBJ1-5; 8 bases agree with TRBD1. This CDR3 comprises 13 residues. J was trimmed by 7 bases and V by 6 bases; bases with no gene match: 5. Germline CDR1 and CDR2: MNHEY and SVGAGI. Here the CDR3 reads CASSRQGRQPQHF. The CDR3 DNA sequence: TGTGCCAGCAGCCGACAGGGGCGCCAGCCCCAGCATTTT.

V usage is TRBV5-4 and J usage is TRBJ2-4; TRBD1 matches at 7 bases. Germline values: CDR1 SGHNT, CDR2 YYREEE (reference sequence). This CDR3 spans 16 amino acids. V was clipped by 0 bases and J by 1 base; unmatched bases: 4. CDR3 DNA: TGTGCCAGCAGCTTGGAAGGGGGCCGGGCCAAAAACATTCAGTACTTC. It codes for CASSLEGGRAKNIQYF.

The chain carries TRBV6-1 and TRBJ2-7; possibly TRBD1 for D (5 bases). The ends were cut back, 3 bases at V and 3 bases at J, with 15 bases in the middle. This CDR3 contains 15 residues. Looked up from germline, CDR1 is MNHNS and CDR2 is SASEGT. DNA of the CDR3: TGTGCCAGCAGTGAGAAGCAGGGCCCCATCTACGAGCAGTACTTC. Its translation is CASSEKQGPIYEQYF.

This clone was seen only a few times. Written as DNA, the CDR3 is TGTGCCAGCCAGGGAAACACTGAAGCTTTCTTT. Protein: CASQGNTEAFF. The J gene is TRBJ1-1, the V gene TRBV30; TRBD1 is a possible D gene (5 bases). Trimming stripped 8 bases from V and 2 bases from J, with 9 bases between. In germline, CDR1 is GTSNPN, CDR2 SVGIG (reference sequence). The CDR3 is made up of 11 amino acids.

The CDR3 region is CASGLGQGNTEAFF. CDR3 nucleotide sequence: TGTGCTAGTGGTTTGGGACAGGGAAACACTGAAGCTTTCTTT. The J gene is TRBJ1-1, the V gene TRBV12-5, with TRBD1 matching 7 bases. The germline gives CDR1 LGHNT, CDR2 FRNRAP. Germline trimming cut 1 base from V and 2 bases from J; bases unmatched to any gene: 1. The CDR3 consists of 14 residues.

The chain uses TRBV25-1 and TRBJ2-7; 10 bases align to TRBD2. This CDR3 is 13 amino acids long. Germline-derived CDR1 and CDR2 are MGHDK and SYGVNS. J lost 4 bases, V lost 6 bases, and 3 bases had no gene match. For the CDR3, the DNA is TGTGCCAGCAGGGAGCGGGAGGGTTACGAGCAGTACTTC. Protein: CASREREGYEQYF.

This clone was recorded once. The chain recombines TRBV5-1 with TRBJ2-3; tentative D call: TRBD1 (5 bases). CDR1 and CDR2 (germline): SGHRS, YFSETQ. This CDR3 contains 14 residues. V lost 0 bases, J lost 2 bases, and 7 bases lay in between. The CDR3 region is CASSLGQNTDTQYF. The CDR3 DNA sequence: TGCGCCAGCAGCTTGGGACAGAACACAGATACGCAGTATTTT.

The V and J genes are TRBV30 and TRBJ2-4; 8 nucleotides match TRBD2. The germline CDR1 and CDR2 sequences are GTSNPN and SVGIG (reference sequence). The CDR3 covers 17 residues. Trimming removed 3 bases from V and 7 bases from J; junction bases left unmatched: 17. Written as DNA, the CDR3 is TGTGCCTGGAGCCCGGGAGGGTCATTAACTATTCGCAACATTCAGTACTTC. Its translation is CAWSPGGSLTIRNIQYF. Complete variable domain (other parts from reference TRBV30 and TRBJ2-4): SQTIHQWPATLVQPVGSPLSLECTVEGTSNPNLYWYRQAAGRGLQLLFYSVGIGQISSEVPQNLSASRPQDRQFILSSKKLLLSDSGFYLCAWSPGGSLTIRNIQYFGAGTRLSVL.

This chain joins TRBV5-5 and TRBJ1-4; D is ambiguous. CDR1 SGHKS and CDR2 YYEKEE come from the germline V gene (reference sequence). Trimming left V 3 bases short and J 7 bases short, with 16 bases between. The CDR3 extends over 15 amino acids. CDR3 in amino acids: CASSSTVGNPEKLFF. The CDR3 DNA reads TGTGCCAGCAGCTCGACGGTGGGCAATCCTGAAAAACTGTTTTTT.

The rearrangement joins TRBV5-4 to TRBJ1-1; D unresolved. CDR1 and CDR2 from the germline V gene are SGHNT and YYREEE (reference sequence). CDR3 length equals 13 residues. The germline V and J ends were trimmed by 4 bases and 1 base, with 8 bases remaining between them. CDR3 residues: CASSRQENTEAFF. The CDR3 DNA follows: TGTGCCAGCAGCCGCCAGGAGAACACTGAAGCTTTCTTT.

The rearrangement uses TRBV2 and TRBJ1-4; 12 bases line up with TRBD1. This CDR3 has 15 residues. CDR1 and CDR2 (germline): SNHLY, FYNNEI. V was pared by 6 bases and J by 8 bases, with 7 bases of the junction left unmatched. DNA of the CDR3: TGTGCCAGCAGAGCACAGGGACAGGGGGCGGAAAAACTGTTTTTT. Translated, it gives CASRAQGQGAEKLFF.

In its sample, this clone was seen a few times. This rearrangement joins TRBV30 to TRBJ1-1; a weak D match, TRBD1 (5 bases). V lost 5 bases and J 5 bases, leaving 15 bases between the germline ends. In germline, CDR1 is GTSNPN, CDR2 SVGIG (reference sequence). The CDR3 has 13 amino acids. Here the CDR3 reads CAWANPGRTEAFF. Written as DNA, the CDR3 is TGTGCCTGGGCCAACCCGGGGCGAACTGAAGCTTTCTTT.

The genes are TRBV5-6 and TRBJ1-6; TRBD1 matches at 7 bases. The V and J ends lost 0 bases and 10 bases, in that order; junction bases with no gene match: 4. There are 14 residues in the CDR3. Germline lookup yields CDR1 SGHDT and CDR2 YYEEEE. The CDR3, as DNA: TGTGCCAGCAGCTTGGGCACAGGGGCATCACCCCTCCACTTT. This sequence encodes CASSLGTGASPLHF.